The TCR beta chain under discussion was sequenced for a study of cytomegalovirus exposure and HLA in healthy donors. General study findings and limits: The dataset shows that most TCR sequences were rare, while some public TCRs occurred in many donors. In a later analysis, an Asian-associated ancestry cluster reportedly showed fewer N-insertions than the roughly 690-donor mean.

As regards this clone: The antigen is not known.

The PCR used 60 Vbeta and 13 Jbeta primers. The data were produced by immunoSEQ multiplex PCR, yet TCRdb's version contains in-frame clones alone and is incomplete. This sample has around 200,000 clones; roughly 87% occur once, and the top ten carry about 1.6%. The specimen sequenced was PBMCs. This receptor was identified in a man aged 50 to 60 in good health and CMV-seronegative.

The CDR3 reads CASSADRRNEKLFF. The CDR3 region has the DNA TGTGCCAGTAGCGCAGACAGGAGGAATGAAAAACTGTTTTTT. The J gene is TRBJ1-4, the V gene TRBV19, with D perhaps TRBD1 (6 bases). There are 14 residues in the CDR3. Germline CDR1 and CDR2: LNHDA and SQIVND (reference sequence). Trimming left V 6 bases short and J 5 bases short, with 13 bases between.